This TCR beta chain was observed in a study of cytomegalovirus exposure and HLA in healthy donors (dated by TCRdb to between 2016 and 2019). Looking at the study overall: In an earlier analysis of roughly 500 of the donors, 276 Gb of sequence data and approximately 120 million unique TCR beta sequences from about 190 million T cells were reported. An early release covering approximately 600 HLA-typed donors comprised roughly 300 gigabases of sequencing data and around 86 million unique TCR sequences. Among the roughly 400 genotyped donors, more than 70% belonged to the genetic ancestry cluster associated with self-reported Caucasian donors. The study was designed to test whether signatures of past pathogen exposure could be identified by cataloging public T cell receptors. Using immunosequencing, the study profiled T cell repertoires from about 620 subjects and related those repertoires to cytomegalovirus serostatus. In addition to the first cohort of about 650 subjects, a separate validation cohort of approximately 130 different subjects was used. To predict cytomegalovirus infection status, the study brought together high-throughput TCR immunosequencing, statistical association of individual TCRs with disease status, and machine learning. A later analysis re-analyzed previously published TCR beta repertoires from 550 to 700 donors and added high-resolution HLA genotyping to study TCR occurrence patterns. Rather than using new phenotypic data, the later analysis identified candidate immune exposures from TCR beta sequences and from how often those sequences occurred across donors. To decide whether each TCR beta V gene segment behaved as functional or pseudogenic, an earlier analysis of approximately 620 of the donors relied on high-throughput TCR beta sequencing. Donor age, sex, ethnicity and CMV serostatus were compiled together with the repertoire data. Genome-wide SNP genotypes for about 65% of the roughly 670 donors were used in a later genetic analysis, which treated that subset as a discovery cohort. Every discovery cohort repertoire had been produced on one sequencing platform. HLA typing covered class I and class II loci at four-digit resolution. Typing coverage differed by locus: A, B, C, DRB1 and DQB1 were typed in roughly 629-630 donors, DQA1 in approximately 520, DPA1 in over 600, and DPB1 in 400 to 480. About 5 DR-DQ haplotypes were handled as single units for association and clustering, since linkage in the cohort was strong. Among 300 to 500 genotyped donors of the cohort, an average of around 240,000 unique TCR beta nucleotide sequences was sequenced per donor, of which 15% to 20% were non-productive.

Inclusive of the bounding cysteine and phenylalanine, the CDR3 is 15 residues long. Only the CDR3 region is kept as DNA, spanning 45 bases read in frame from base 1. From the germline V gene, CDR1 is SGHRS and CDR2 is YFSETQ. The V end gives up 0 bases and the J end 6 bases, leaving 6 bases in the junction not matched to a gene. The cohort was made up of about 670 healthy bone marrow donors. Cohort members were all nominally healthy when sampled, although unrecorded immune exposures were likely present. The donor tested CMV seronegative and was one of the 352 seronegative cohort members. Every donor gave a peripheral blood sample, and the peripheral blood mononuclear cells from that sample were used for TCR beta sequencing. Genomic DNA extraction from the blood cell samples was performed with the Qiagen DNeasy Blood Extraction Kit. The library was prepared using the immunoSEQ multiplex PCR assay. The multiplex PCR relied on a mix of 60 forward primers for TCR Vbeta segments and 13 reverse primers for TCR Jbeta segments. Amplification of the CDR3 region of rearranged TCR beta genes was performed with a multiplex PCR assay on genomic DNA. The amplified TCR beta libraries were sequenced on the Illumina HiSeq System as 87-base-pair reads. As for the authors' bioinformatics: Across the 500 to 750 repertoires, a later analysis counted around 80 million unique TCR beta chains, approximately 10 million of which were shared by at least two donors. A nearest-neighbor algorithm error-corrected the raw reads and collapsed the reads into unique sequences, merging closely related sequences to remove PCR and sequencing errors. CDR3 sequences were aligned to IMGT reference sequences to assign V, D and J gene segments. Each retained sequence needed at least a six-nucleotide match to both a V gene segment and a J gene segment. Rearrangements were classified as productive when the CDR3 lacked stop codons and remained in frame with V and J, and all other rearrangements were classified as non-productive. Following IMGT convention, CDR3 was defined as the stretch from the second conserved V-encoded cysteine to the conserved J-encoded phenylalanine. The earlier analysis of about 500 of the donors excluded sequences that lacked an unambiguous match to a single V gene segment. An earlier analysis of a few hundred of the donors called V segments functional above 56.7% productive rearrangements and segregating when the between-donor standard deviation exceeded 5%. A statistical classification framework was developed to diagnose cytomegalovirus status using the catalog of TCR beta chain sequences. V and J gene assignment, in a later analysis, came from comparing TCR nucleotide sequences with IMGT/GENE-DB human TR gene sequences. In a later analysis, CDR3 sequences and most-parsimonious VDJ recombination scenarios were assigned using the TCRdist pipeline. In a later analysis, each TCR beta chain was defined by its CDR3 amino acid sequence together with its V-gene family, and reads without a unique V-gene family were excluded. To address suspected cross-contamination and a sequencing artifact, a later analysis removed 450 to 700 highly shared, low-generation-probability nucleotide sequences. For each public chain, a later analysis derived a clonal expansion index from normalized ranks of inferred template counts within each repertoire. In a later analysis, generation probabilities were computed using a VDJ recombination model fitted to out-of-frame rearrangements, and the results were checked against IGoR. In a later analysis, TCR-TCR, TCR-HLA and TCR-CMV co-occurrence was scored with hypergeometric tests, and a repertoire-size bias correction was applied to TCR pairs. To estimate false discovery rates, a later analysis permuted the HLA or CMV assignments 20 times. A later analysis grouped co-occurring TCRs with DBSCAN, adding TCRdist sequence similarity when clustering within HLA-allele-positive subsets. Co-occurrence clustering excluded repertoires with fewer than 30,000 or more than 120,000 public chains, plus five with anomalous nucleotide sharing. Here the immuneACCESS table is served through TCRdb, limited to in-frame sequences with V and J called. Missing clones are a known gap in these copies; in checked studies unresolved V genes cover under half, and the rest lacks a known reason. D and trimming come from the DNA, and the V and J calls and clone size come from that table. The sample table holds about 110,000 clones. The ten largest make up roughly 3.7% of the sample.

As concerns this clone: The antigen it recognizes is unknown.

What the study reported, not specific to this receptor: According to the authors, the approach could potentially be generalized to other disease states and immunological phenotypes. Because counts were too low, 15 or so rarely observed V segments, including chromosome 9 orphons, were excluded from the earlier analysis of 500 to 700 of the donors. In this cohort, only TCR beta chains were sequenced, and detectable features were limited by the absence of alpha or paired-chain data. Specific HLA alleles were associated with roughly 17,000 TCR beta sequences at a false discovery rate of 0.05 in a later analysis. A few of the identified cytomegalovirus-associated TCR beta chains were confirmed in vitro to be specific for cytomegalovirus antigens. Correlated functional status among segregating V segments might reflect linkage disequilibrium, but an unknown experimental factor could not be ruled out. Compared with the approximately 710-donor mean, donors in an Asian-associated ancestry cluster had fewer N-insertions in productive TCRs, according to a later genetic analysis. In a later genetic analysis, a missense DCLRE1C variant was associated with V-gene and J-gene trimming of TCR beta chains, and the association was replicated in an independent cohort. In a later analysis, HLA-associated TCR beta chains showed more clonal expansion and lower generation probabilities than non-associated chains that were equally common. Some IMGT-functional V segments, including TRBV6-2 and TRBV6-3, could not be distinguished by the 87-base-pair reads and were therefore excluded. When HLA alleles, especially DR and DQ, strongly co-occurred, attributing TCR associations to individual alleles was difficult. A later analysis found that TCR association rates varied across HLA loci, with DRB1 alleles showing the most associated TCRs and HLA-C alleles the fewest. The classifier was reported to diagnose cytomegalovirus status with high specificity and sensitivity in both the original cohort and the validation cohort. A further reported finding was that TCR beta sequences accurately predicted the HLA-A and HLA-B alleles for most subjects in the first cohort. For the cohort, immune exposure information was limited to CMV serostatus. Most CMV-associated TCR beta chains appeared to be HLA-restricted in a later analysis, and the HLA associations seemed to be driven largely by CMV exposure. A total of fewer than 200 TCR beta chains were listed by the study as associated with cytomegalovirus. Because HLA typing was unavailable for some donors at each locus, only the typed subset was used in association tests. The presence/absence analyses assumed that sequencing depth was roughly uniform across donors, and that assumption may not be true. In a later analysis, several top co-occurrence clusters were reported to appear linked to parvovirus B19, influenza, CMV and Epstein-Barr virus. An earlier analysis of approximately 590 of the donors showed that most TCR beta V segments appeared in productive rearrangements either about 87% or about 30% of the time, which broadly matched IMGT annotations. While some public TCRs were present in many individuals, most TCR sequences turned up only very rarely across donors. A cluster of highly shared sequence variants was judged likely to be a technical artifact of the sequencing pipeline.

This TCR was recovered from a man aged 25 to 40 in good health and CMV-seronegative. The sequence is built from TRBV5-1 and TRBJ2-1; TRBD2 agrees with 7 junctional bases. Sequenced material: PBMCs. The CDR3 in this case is CASSLGGGATNEQFF. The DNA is TGCGCCAGCAGCTTGGGGGGAGGGGCCACCAATGAGCAGTTCTTC. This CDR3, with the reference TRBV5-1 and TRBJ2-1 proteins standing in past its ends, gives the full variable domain KAGVTQTPRYLIKTRGQQVTLSCSPISGHRSVSWYQQTPGQGLQFLFEYFSETQRNKGNFPGRFSGRQFSNSRSEMNVSTLELGDSALYLCASSLGGGATNEQFFGPGTRLTVL.